This T cell receptor (beta chain) was recovered during a study of beta chain features in type 1 diabetes. Sequencing targeted expressed TCRB transcripts, as all isolated RNA had been reverse transcribed. Sequencing was performed with immunoSEQ multiplex PCR; in TCRdb, only in-frame clones are kept and a portion is missing. Of around 500,000 clones in the sample, around 10% are singletons; the top ten hold 0.035% to 0.05%. The CDR3 sequence is 17 residues long. Trimming pared 1 base from V and 5 bases from J, leaving 18 bases between. Germline V gene sequence: CDR1 LNHNV, CDR2 YYDKDF (reference sequence).

This clonotype was sampled from a woman aged 18 to 35 in good health. The V call is TRBV15, the J call TRBJ2-1; D is perhaps TRBD1 (5 bases). The material sequenced was naive CD4+ T cells from blood. CDR3 amino acids: CATSRAPTAARDNEQFF. CDR3 DNA: TGTGCCACCAGCAGAGCCCCGACAGCAGCCAGGGACAATGAGCAGTTCTTC. The whole variable domain, filled in from reference TRBV15 and TRBJ2-1, reads DAMVIQNPRYQVTQFGKPVTLSCSQTLNHNVMYWYQQKSSQAPKLLFHYYDKDFNNEADTPDNFQSRRPNTSFCFLDIRSPGLGDTAMYLCATSRAPTAARDNEQFFGPGTRLTVL.